This T cell receptor beta chain stems from a study of blood T cell repertoires in COVID-19. Here immunoSEQ multiplex PCR was the method, and the copy in TCRdb shows in-frame clones only, minus some. The top ten clones hold 1.7% of a sample with more than 200,000 clones, 88% of them seen once. Germline CDR1 reads SGHNT; CDR2 reads YYREEE (reference sequence). The CDR3 contains 16 residues. J was trimmed by 1 base and V by 3 bases; bases with no gene match: 8. V and J are TRBV5-4 and TRBJ2-3; 7 bases match TRBD1. The material sequenced was peripheral blood. This TCR was sampled from a man between 65 and 85 years old with acute or convalescent COVID-19. CDR3 sequence reads: CASSSLTGIGTDTQYF. The CDR3, as DNA: TGTGCCAGCAGCTCCCTGACAGGGATCGGCACAGATACGCAGTATTTT. The full variable domain, completed using reference TRBV5-4 and TRBJ2-3, is ETGVTQSPTHLIKTRGQQVTLRCSSQSGHNTVSWYQQALGQGPQFIFQYYREEENGRGNFPPRFSGLQFPNYSSELNVNALELDDSALYLCASSSLTGIGTDTQYFGPGTRLTVL.